These 9 T cell receptor beta chains were all obtained from the same sample, sequenced in a study of vaccination and CD4 T cells after COVID-19. Sample treatment: roughly 10-day PBMC culture with coronavirus spike peptide pools or control peptides (ViraFEST assay). Sequence data for DNA of cultured CD4+ T cells were generated by the Oncomine TCR Beta short-read assay. TCRdb reprocessed the PCR reads with MiXCR, giving one entry per CDR3 protein. The sample records 8,000 to 13,000 distinct CDR3 sequences, roughly two thirds being singletons. Their cognate antigens are unknown. Material for sequencing was CD4+ T cells from blood, cultured in vitro. All receptors derive from a human donor who had recovered from COVID-19.

This clonotype was detected a few times. This chain links TRBV20-1 with TRBJ1-1, with D possibly being TRBD1 (5 bases). CDR1 is DFQATT and CDR2 is SNEGSKA in the germline V gene (reference sequence). There are 13 residues in the CDR3. V gave up 5 bases and J gave up 0 bases, with 10 bases separating them. The CDR3 DNA follows: TGCAGTGCTCCCCGGGGGGTGAACACTGAAGCTTTCTTT. It encodes CSAPRGVNTEAFF.

This rearrangement joins TRBV7-2 to TRBJ2-3; D gene unclear. This CDR3 has 14 amino acids. In germline, CDR1 is SGHTA, CDR2 FQGNSA. Trimming took off 1 base at V and 2 bases at J, with 7 bases between the two ends. The CDR3 region has the DNA TGTGCCAGCAGCTTAGGCTCGTTCACAGATACGCAGTATTTT. Encoded protein: CASSLGSFTDTQYF. Filled out from reference TRBV7-2 and TRBJ2-3, the complete variable domain reads GAGVSQSPSNKVTEKGKDVELRCDPISGHTALYWYRQSLGQGLEFLIYFQGNSAPDKSGLPSDRFSAERTGGSVSTLTIQRTQQEDSAVYLCASSLGSFTDTQYFGPGTRLTVL.

Only a few counts were recorded for this clonotype. This chain uses TRBV7-9 with TRBJ1-2; D is perhaps TRBD1 (5 bases). CDR3 length equals 13 residues. Germline V lookup: CDR1 SEHNR, CDR2 FQNEAQ (reference sequence). Deletions cut 5 bases from V and 5 bases from J, with 12 bases between. The CDR3 bases are TGTGCCAGCAGCCAGGGTCCTAGATATGGCTACACCTTC. Translating it yields CASSQGPRYGYTF.

CDR3 amino acids: CASSLAGNRGINTF. The CDR3 region has the DNA TGTGCCAGCAGCTTAGCGGGGAACCGGGGCATCAACACCTTC. This rearrangement joins TRBV7-9 to TRBJ1-2; D possibly corresponds to TRBD1 (5 bases). Trimming removed 0 bases from V and 12 bases from J, with 17 bases in between. CDR3 length equals 14 residues. In germline, CDR1 is SEHNR, CDR2 FQNEAQ (reference sequence).

The CDR3 sequence: CASSLVVGSHTEAFF. The CDR3 DNA is TGTGCCAGCAGCTTAGTGGTCGGGAGTCACACTGAAGCTTTCTTT. The chain joins TRBV7-8 to TRBJ1-1; D gene ambiguous. CDR3 size: 15 residues. Trimming removed 1 base from V and 3 bases from J, with 12 bases in between. CDR1 SGHVS and CDR2 FQNEAQ come from the germline V gene.

The chain carries TRBV7-9 and TRBJ1-2; 8 bases are shared with TRBD1. Trimming at V came to 5 bases and at J to 9 bases, leaving 14 bases not matched to a gene. CDR1 SEHNR and CDR2 FQNEAQ come from the germline V gene (reference sequence). This CDR3 contains 15 residues. CDR3 sequence reads: CASSTQGADSGSYTF. Here the CDR3 DNA reads TGTGCCAGCAGCACCCAGGGGGCGGACAGCGGGAGCTACACCTTC.

This clonotype was detected only a few times. The chain uses TRBV6-4 and TRBJ1-3; D unclear. The germline V and J ends were trimmed by 3 bases and 1 base, with 10 bases remaining between them. This CDR3 has 15 residues. CDR1 and CDR2 from the germline V gene are MRHNA and SNTAGT. CDR3 nucleotide sequence: TGTGCCAGCAGTGATTTGCCGGCTTCTGGAAACACCATATATTTT. Its protein is CASSDLPASGNTIYF.

This chain connects TRBV10-3 to TRBJ1-5, with D maybe TRBD1 (6 bases). Trimming took off 2 bases at V and 7 bases at J, with 12 bases between the two ends. CDR1 and CDR2 from the germline V gene are ENHRY and SYGVKD. The CDR3 has 14 residues. CDR3 loop: CAISETNREQPQHF. CDR3 DNA: TGTGCCATCAGTGAGACGAACAGGGAACAGCCCCAGCATTTT.

The rearrangement joins TRBV7-2 to TRBJ2-5, with 10 bases that match TRBD2. Germline trimming cut 1 base from V and 5 bases from J; bases unmatched to any gene: 16. The CDR3 covers 19 residues. The germline V gene encodes CDR1 SGHTA and CDR2 FQGNSA. CDR3 sequence reads: CASSLVGYGLAGVSETQYF. Written as DNA, the CDR3 is TGTGCCAGCAGCTTAGTGGGATACGGTCTAGCGGGAGTCAGTGAGACCCAGTACTTC.